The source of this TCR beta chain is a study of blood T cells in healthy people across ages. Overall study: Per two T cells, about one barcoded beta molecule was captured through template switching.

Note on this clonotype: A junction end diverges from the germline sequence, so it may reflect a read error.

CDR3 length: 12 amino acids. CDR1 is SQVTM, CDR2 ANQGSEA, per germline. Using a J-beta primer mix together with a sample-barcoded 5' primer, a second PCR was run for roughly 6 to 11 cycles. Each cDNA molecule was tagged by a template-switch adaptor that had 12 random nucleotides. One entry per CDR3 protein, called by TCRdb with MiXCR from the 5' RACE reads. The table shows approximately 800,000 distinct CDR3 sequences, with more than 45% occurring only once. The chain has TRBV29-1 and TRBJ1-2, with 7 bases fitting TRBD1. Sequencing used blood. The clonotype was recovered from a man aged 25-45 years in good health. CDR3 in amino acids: CSVVQGNSGYTF. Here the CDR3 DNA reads TGCAGCGTTGTACAGGGGAACTCTGGCTACACCTTC.